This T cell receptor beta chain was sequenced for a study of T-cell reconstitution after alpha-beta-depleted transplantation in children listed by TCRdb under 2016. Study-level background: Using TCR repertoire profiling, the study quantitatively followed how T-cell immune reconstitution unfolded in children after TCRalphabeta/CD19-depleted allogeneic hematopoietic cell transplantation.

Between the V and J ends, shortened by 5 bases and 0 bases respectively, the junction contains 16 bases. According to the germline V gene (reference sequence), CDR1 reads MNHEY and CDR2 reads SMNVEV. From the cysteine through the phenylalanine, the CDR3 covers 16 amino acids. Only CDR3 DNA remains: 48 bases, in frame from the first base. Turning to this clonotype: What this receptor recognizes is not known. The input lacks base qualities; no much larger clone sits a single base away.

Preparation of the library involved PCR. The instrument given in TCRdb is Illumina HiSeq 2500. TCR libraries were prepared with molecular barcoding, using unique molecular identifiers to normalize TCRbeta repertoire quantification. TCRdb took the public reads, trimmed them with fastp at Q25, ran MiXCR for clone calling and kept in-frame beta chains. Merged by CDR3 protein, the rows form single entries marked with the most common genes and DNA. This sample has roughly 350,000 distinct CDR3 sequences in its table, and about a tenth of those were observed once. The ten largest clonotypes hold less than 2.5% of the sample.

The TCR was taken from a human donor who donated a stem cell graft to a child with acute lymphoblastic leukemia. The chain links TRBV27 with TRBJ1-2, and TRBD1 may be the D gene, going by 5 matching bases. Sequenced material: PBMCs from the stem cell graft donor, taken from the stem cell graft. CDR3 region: CASSPGTNGANYGYTF. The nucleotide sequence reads TGTGCCAGCAGTCCCGGGACGAACGGAGCTAACTATGGCTACACCTTC.